The 29 T cell receptor beta chains below were found in one sample sequenced in a study of blood T cell repertoires in COVID-19 (dated by TCRdb to the early 2020s). Library preparation was by the immunoSEQ multiplex PCR assay. Here the immuneACCESS table is served through TCRdb, limited to in-frame sequences with V and J called. Missing clones are a known gap in these copies; in checked studies unresolved V genes cover under half, and the rest lacks a known reason. The sample yields about 240,000 clones; around 90% were counted once. The ten top clones hold 0.9% to 1% of the sample. The sequenced material came from peripheral blood. These receptors were taken from a woman aged 40-49 years who had recovered from COVID-19.

V is TRBV11-2 and J is TRBJ1-2; D is possibly TRBD1 (5 bases). Trimming pared 8 bases from V and 5 bases from J, leaving 24 bases between. The CDR3 runs to 16 residues. The germline gives CDR1 SGHAT, CDR2 FQNNGV. CDR3 sequence reads: CASREAGRGMGYGYTF. The CDR3 DNA reads as TGTGCCAGCCGGGAGGCGGGACGGGGAATGGGGTATGGCTACACCTTC. The full variable domain, with the rest looked up from reference TRBV11-2 and TRBJ1-2, is EAGVAQSPRYKIIEKRQSVAFWCNPISGHATLYWYQQILGQGPKLLIQFQNNGVVDDSQLPKDRFSAERLKGVDSTLKIQPAKLEDSAVYLCASREAGRGMGYGYTFGSGTRLTVV.

This rearrangement joins TRBV18 to TRBJ2-3; perhaps TRBD2 as D (6 bases). Germline values: CDR1 KGHSH, CDR2 LQKENI. With 6 bases removed from V and 1 base from J, the gap between germline ends came to 11 bases. This CDR3 is 14 amino acids long. CDR3 sequence: CASSPRERTDTQYF. The CDR3, as DNA: TGTGCCAGCTCCCCTCGGGAGCGCACAGATACGCAGTATTTT.

The chain combines TRBV6-5 with TRBJ2-1; no reliable D call. The CDR3 covers 16 residues. Trimming cost V 0 bases and J 2 bases, with 11 bases left between them. Germline V gives CDR1 MNHEY, CDR2 SVGAGI. Here the CDR3 reads CASSYSMLGTYNEQFF. The CDR3 DNA reads as TGTGCCAGCAGTTACTCGATGCTAGGAACCTACAATGAGCAGTTCTTC.

V gene TRBV25-1 combines with J gene TRBJ1-1; TRBD1 might be the D (5 bases). Looked up from germline, CDR1 is MGHDK and CDR2 is SYGVNS. This CDR3 region has 11 residues. V shed 9 bases and J shed 8 bases, with 13 bases lying between them. The CDR3 nucleotides read TGTGCCAGTTGCACAGGACCCGAAGCTTTCTTT. Translation: CASCTGPEAFF. Filled out from reference TRBV25-1 and TRBJ1-1, the complete variable domain reads EADIYQTPRYLVIGTGKKITLECSQTMGHDKMYWYQQDPGMELHLIHYSYGVNSTEKGDLSSESTVSRIRTEHFPLTLESARPSHTSQYLCASCTGPEAFFGQGTRLTVV.

This chain links TRBV19 with TRBJ2-1, with D maybe TRBD1 (5 bases). The germline V gene encodes CDR1 LNHDA and CDR2 SQIVND (reference sequence). Trimming cost V 5 bases and J 12 bases, with 11 bases left between them. This CDR3 is 11 amino acids long. The CDR3 sequence is CASSQGVRQFF. The CDR3 DNA is TGTGCCAGTAGTCAAGGGGTTCGGCAGTTCTTC. The whole variable domain, remainder taken from reference TRBV19 and TRBJ2-1, is DGGITQSPKYLFRKEGQNVTLSCEQNLNHDAMYWYRQDPGQGLRLIYYSQIVNDFQKGDIAEGYSVSREKKESFPLTVTSAQKNPTAFYLCASSQGVRQFFGPGTRLTVL.

The chain joins TRBV5-4 to TRBJ1-1; TRBD1 matches at 12 bases. CDR1 SGHNT and CDR2 YYREEE come from the germline V gene (reference sequence). V trimming: 3 bases; J trimming: 11 bases; junction bases outside the gene matches: 5. This CDR3 spans 13 amino acids. CDR3 protein: CASSYPGQGAAFF. DNA of the CDR3: TGTGCCAGCAGCTACCCGGGACAGGGGGCTGCTTTCTTT.

The gene calls are TRBV24-1 and TRBJ1-4; tentative D call: TRBD1 (6 bases). The CDR3 runs to 15 residues. CDR1 is KGHDR, CDR2 SFDVKD, per germline. The germline V and J ends were trimmed by 3 bases and 7 bases, with 14 bases remaining between them. CDR3 protein: CATSDPDSGFEKLFF. In DNA form, the CDR3 reads TGTGCCACCAGTGATCCGGACAGTGGCTTTGAAAAACTGTTTTTT.

The sample holds many counts of this clone. This rearrangement joins TRBV7-8 to TRBJ2-6; no clear D gene. V lost 2 bases and J lost 2, with 7 bases in between. The CDR3 runs to 15 residues. Germline assignment: CDR1 SGHVS and CDR2 FQNEAQ. CDR3 region: CASSLSGAGANVLTF. DNA of the CDR3: TGTGCCAGCAGCTTATCGGGTGCTGGGGCCAACGTCCTGACTTTC.

The V gene is TRBV19, the J gene TRBJ2-7; TRBD1 agrees at 10 bases. The CDR3 is made up of 16 amino acids. V shed 3 bases, J shed 6 bases, and the junction held 11 bases outside the gene matches. CDR1 LNHDA and CDR2 SQIVND come from the germline V gene (reference sequence). The CDR3 coding sequence is TGTGCCAGTAGTATTAGGGGGACAGGGGTGTTGAGCGAGCAGTACTTC. Amino acid sequence: CASSIRGTGVLSEQYF.

The rearrangement uses TRBV7-9 and TRBJ2-7; maybe TRBD1 (6 bases). Per germline, CDR1 SEHNR and CDR2 FQNEAQ (reference sequence). The CDR3 is 19 amino acids. The V end was cut by 1 base, the J end by 2 bases, with 24 bases between. In DNA form, the CDR3 reads TGTGCCAGCAGCTTAGGTTCCGGTGTTCGGACAGTGCTCGCCTACGAGCAGTACTTC. Translation: CASSLGSGVRTVLAYEQYF.

V usage is TRBV24-1 and J usage is TRBJ1-2, with TRBD1 matching over 8 bases. This CDR3 region has 13 residues. Germline CDR1 reads KGHDR; CDR2 reads SFDVKD. The V and J ends lost 0 bases and 9 bases, in that order; junction bases with no gene match: 2. The CDR3 DNA sequence: TGTGCCACCAGTGATTTGGGACAGGGCAGCTACACCTTC. Translation gives CATSDLGQGSYTF.

V gene TRBV7-9 combines with J gene TRBJ2-2, with 10 bases fitting TRBD2. The J segment lost 6 bases and the V segment lost 5 bases, leaving 9 bases of the junction unmatched. Germline CDR1 reads SEHNR; CDR2 reads FQNEAQ (reference sequence). The CDR3 totals 16 residues. CDR3: CASSPLAGVRAGELFF. CDR3 nucleotides: TGTGCCAGCAGCCCCCTAGCGGGAGTTAGAGCCGGGGAGCTGTTTTTT.

The chain couples TRBV9 to TRBJ1-1, with no clear D. V lost 0 bases to trimming and J lost 5 bases, with 11 bases between them. Germline CDR1 is SGDLS and CDR2 is YYNGEE. The CDR3 runs 14 residues. The CDR3 reads CASSVVPGGTEAFF. CDR3 bases: TGTGCCAGCAGCGTAGTGCCAGGTGGGACTGAAGCTTTCTTT. The full variable domain, completed using reference TRBV9 and TRBJ1-1, is DSGVTQTPKHLITATGQRVTLRCSPRSGDLSVYWYQQSLDQGLQFLIQYYNGEERAKGNILERFSAQQFPDLHSELNLSSLELGDSALYFCASSVVPGGTEAFFGQGTRLTVV.

A single count supports this clone. The chain has TRBV6-5 and TRBJ2-5; D gene unclear. The CDR3 covers 10 residues. Germline V gene lookup returns CDR1 MNHEY and CDR2 SVGAGI. V was trimmed by 10 bases and J by 2 bases, leaving 5 bases between them. In DNA, the CDR3 is TGTGCCACACAACAAGAGACCCAGTACTTC. Residues: CATQQETQYF.

The genes are TRBV7-3 and TRBJ2-5; 9 bases agree with TRBD2. The trim removed 5 bases at V and 5 bases at J, leaving 12 bases unmatched. The CDR3 loop spans 16 amino acids. CDR1 and CDR2 from the germline V gene are SGHTA and FQGTGA. The CDR3 nucleotides are TGTGCCAGCAGCCCACCAACGGGACTAGCTGAGGAGACCCAGTACTTC. Its protein is CASSPPTGLAEETQYF.

The genes are TRBV7-2 and TRBJ2-1, with a tentative D call TRBD2 (7 bases). Germline CDR1 reads SGHTA; CDR2 reads FQGNSA. V was shortened by 2 bases and J by 4 bases, with 18 bases between the two germline ends. The CDR3 runs 17 residues. CDR3 sequence (DNA): TGTGCCAGCAGCTTATGGAGGGGGGCTAGCGGTTACAATGAGCAGTTCTTC. This translates into CASSLWRGASGYNEQFF.

The V and J genes are TRBV5-4 and TRBJ1-2, with D tentatively TRBD1 (6 bases). Germline V gives CDR1 SGHNT, CDR2 YYREEE (reference sequence). V lost 3 bases and J lost 8, with 17 bases in between. The CDR3 covers 14 residues. Here the CDR3 reads CASSWGRGAQGYTF. CDR3 sequence (DNA): TGTGCCAGCAGCTGGGGGCGGGGGGCGCAGGGCTACACCTTC.

CDR3 coding DNA: TGTGCCAGCAGCTTGGGGGACAGGGGTGGCCACGAGCAGTACTTC. It yields the protein CASSLGDRGGHEQYF. The chain recombines TRBV7-6 with TRBJ2-7; the match to TRBD1 covers 10 bases. Germline trimming cut 3 bases from V and 5 bases from J; bases unmatched to any gene: 7. Germline V lookup: CDR1 SGHVS, CDR2 FNYEAQ. The CDR3 runs to 15 residues.

The V call is TRBV18, the J call TRBJ1-2; the D gene is possibly TRBD1 (5 bases). The ends were cut back, 2 bases at V and 12 bases at J, with 25 bases in the middle. The CDR3 runs to 16 residues. Per the germline V gene, CDR1 is KGHSH and CDR2 is LQKENI. CDR3 DNA sequence: TGTGCCAGCTCACCATGGCCCGGCGGAGGGGAAAAGGGCCACACCTTC. It is translated as CASSPWPGGGEKGHTF.

This rearrangement joins TRBV11-2 to TRBJ2-1; D perhaps matches TRBD2 (5 bases). The CDR3 covers 14 residues. From germline, CDR1 is SGHAT and CDR2 FQNNGV. V shed 1 base and J shed 7 bases, with 11 bases lying between them. The CDR3 here is CASSLGLPGNEQFF. The CDR3 nucleotides read TGTGCCAGCAGCTTAGGACTACCGGGGAATGAGCAGTTCTTC.

The CDR3 sequence: CASSPLGLAGADTGELFF. The CDR3 DNA is TGTGCCAGCAGCCCCCTGGGGCTAGCGGGAGCGGACACCGGGGAGCTGTTTTTT. The chain has TRBV7-3 and TRBJ2-2, with TRBD2 matching over 10 bases. Germline CDR1 and CDR2: SGHTA and FQGTGA. V shed 5 bases and J 3 bases; nucleotides not matched to a gene: 12. CDR3 size: 18 residues.

The J gene is TRBJ2-7, the V gene TRBV2; D remains unclear. The CDR3 totals 13 residues. V was shortened by 6 bases and J by 2 bases, with 11 bases between the two germline ends. The germline V gene has CDR1 SNHLY and CDR2 FYNNEI. The CDR3 here is CASRSPRPYEQYF. In nucleotides, the CDR3 is TGTGCCAGCAGGAGCCCCAGGCCCTACGAGCAGTACTTC.

The chain recombines TRBV3-1 (or the pseudogene TRBV3-2) with TRBJ2-2, with no clear D. This CDR3 contains 16 residues. Germline-derived CDR1 and CDR2 are LGHDT and YNNKEL (reference sequence). The V gene lost 4 bases and the J gene lost 2 bases, with 14 bases spanning the gap. This CDR3 reads CASSRQPWSNTGELFF. The CDR3, as DNA: TGTGCCAGCAGCCGCCAGCCATGGAGCAACACCGGGGAGCTGTTTTTT.

The V call is TRBV6-5, the J call TRBJ2-2; D uncertain. There are 13 residues in the CDR3. Germline loops: CDR1 MNHEY, CDR2 SVGAGI. V was pared by 2 bases and J by 7 bases, with 8 bases between. The CDR3 DNA is TGTGCCAGCAGTTACCTAGTCAACGGGGAGCTGTTTTTT. The encoded protein is CASSYLVNGELFF.

V gene TRBV4-2 combines with J gene TRBJ1-1; D remains ambiguous. Germline-derived CDR1 and CDR2 are LGHNA and YNFKEQ. Trimming removed 0 bases at V and 5 bases at J, with 10 bases between. CDR3 size: 14 residues. CDR3 DNA: TGTGCCAGCAGCCAAGACCCCAGAGGGACTGAAGCTTTCTTT. It codes for CASSQDPRGTEAFF.

The chain recombines TRBV11-2 with TRBJ2-2; 14 bases are shared with TRBD2. CDR1 and CDR2 (germline): SGHAT, FQNNGV. The CDR3 is 19 residues long. The ends lost 1 base at V and 0 bases at J; junction bases unmatched: 4. CDR3 amino acids: CASSLGRLAGGANTGELFF. CDR3 nucleotides: TGTGCCAGCAGCTTAGGCAGACTAGCGGGAGGGGCGAACACCGGGGAGCTGTTTTTT.

The chain has TRBV24-1 and TRBJ1-5; D remains ambiguous. The germline V gene encodes CDR1 KGHDR and CDR2 SFDVKD. The ends were cut back, 6 bases at V and 3 bases at J, with 11 bases in the middle. This CDR3 is 14 amino acids long. The CDR3 region is CATSSVLVNQPQHF. CDR3 sequence (DNA): TGTGCCACCAGTTCGGTTTTGGTCAATCAGCCCCAGCATTTT.

The chain uses TRBV3-1 (or the pseudogene TRBV3-2) and TRBJ2-5, with 7 bases fitting TRBD1. CDR3 length equals 15 residues. Germline lookup yields CDR1 LGHDT and CDR2 YNNKEL (reference sequence). J was trimmed by 4 bases and V by 3 bases; bases with no gene match: 8. Here the CDR3 reads CASSQRQGVGETQYF. In DNA form, the CDR3 reads TGTGCCAGCAGCCAGCGACAGGGTGTCGGAGAGACCCAGTACTTC.

The V call is TRBV4-3, the J call TRBJ1-2; D might be TRBD1 (5 bases). CDR3 length: 15 residues. The V gene's germline CDR1 is LGHNA and CDR2 YSLEER. V shed 0 bases and J shed 4 bases, with 12 bases lying between them. The CDR3 coding sequence is TGCGCCAGCAGCCAAGATGGGGCAGTGGGCTATGGCTACACCTTC. Amino acid sequence: CASSQDGAVGYGYTF.